This entry describes one T cell receptor beta chain. What it binds is unknown. Control patients had untreated stable or active relapsing-remitting multiple sclerosis by revised McDonald criteria. An amount of RNA that ranged from about 0.45 to 1 ug was reverse transcribed with random hexamers. immunoSEQ multiplex PCR amplified TCR beta CDR3 across 54 Vbeta, 13 Jbeta. TCRdb passed the immunoSEQ multiplex PCR reads through MiXCR, listing each CDR3 protein once. The data show some 300,000 distinct CDR3 sequences, about 89% seen once. This sample stems from a study of CD8 T cells in Susac syndrome. The germline CDR1 and CDR2 sequences are MDHEN and SYDVKM. The CDR3 extends over 16 amino acids. Germline trimming cut 7 bases from V and 1 base from J; bases unmatched to any gene: 7. Overall study results and limits: The authors acknowledged that their TCR sequencing and HLA analysis involved a relatively small number of individuals.

The specimen sequenced was CD8+ T cells from PBMCs. The TCR originated in a human donor with multiple sclerosis. The chain uses TRBV28 and TRBJ2-5, with TRBD2 identical over 12 bases. CDR3 nucleotides: TGTGCCAGCACCACACTAGCGGGGGGCACCCAAGAGACCCAGTACTTC. Translation gives CASTTLAGGTQETQYF.